Below, 9 T cell receptor beta chains from the same sample are listed, as sequenced in a study of blood T cell repertoires in COVID-19. Data came from immunoSEQ multiplex PCR; TCRdb stores just in-frame clones and leaves some out. The repertoire holds about 200,000 clones, with about 85% as singletons. The sample consisted of peripheral blood. The receptors derive from a woman aged 80 or over with acute or convalescent COVID-19.

The genes are TRBV6-5 and TRBJ1-2; 8 bases are shared with TRBD1. Germline-derived CDR1 and CDR2 are MNHEY and SVGAGI. The CDR3 covers 15 residues. J was trimmed by 1 base and V by 4 bases; bases with no gene match: 5. The CDR3 is CASSSDRGVNYGYTF. The CDR3 DNA is TGTGCCAGCAGTTCTGACAGGGGTGTTAACTATGGCTACACCTTC.

The genes are TRBV5-1 and TRBJ1-2; 10 nucleotides match TRBD1. V was pared by 0 bases and J by 8 bases, with 7 bases of the junction left unmatched. Germline CDR1 reads SGHRS; CDR2 reads YFSETQ. This CDR3 spans 15 amino acids. The CDR3 here is CASSLAPGQGRGYTF. Written as DNA, the CDR3 is TGCGCCAGCAGCTTGGCCCCGGGACAGGGGAGAGGCTACACCTTC.

The chain joins TRBV10-3 to TRBJ1-1, with TRBD1 matching over 10 bases. V lost 3 bases and J lost 0; bases outside the gene matches: 13. The CDR3 sequence is 19 residues long. Germline CDR1 and CDR2: ENHRY and SYGVKD. The CDR3 nucleotides read TGTGCCATCAGTGACCGGGACAGGGGACTATATGCTTTGAACACTGAAGCTTTCTTT. This sequence encodes CAISDRDRGLYALNTEAFF.

Only a few counts were recorded for this clone. The chain combines TRBV5-1 with TRBJ1-2; TRBD1 agrees at 9 bases. The CDR3 extends over 14 amino acids. J gave up 7 bases and V 4 bases, and 8 bases lay outside the gene matches. Looked up from germline, CDR1 is SGHRS and CDR2 is YFSETQ. CDR3 sequence reads: CASSPGQGEGGYTF. CDR3 nucleotide sequence: TGCGCCAGCAGCCCGGGACAGGGCGAGGGTGGCTACACCTTC.

The gene calls are TRBV4-1 and TRBJ1-3; weak D call: TRBD1 (5 bases). Germline V gene lookup returns CDR1 MGHRA and CDR2 YSYEKL. Trimming pared 5 bases from V and 6 bases from J, leaving 20 bases between. The CDR3 has 16 amino acids. The chain's CDR3 is CASSAFWGLDVNTIYF. In DNA form, the CDR3 reads TGCGCCAGCAGCGCGTTCTGGGGCTTGGACGTAAACACCATATATTTT.

This chain joins TRBV6-1 and TRBJ1-1; D gene ambiguous. The CDR3 has 13 residues. The germline V gene encodes CDR1 MNHNS and CDR2 SASEGT. V was shortened by 3 bases and J by 1 base, with 6 bases between the two germline ends. In DNA, the CDR3 is TGTGCCAGCAGTGAGCGCCCGAACACTGAAGCTTTCTTT. It translates to CASSERPNTEAFF.

Here the CDR3 DNA reads TGCAGCGTTGTCCAGGGACTCGCTGGGGATGAGCAGTTCTTC. As protein: CSVVQGLAGDEQFF. The chain couples TRBV29-1 to TRBJ2-1; a weak D match, TRBD2 (6 bases). V lost 4 bases to trimming and J lost 8 bases, with 18 bases between them. Germline CDR1 reads SQVTM; CDR2 reads ANQGSEA. This CDR3 region has 14 residues.

This sequence joins TRBV5-4 and TRBJ2-1; D may be TRBD2 (5 bases). Trimming pared 0 bases from V and 10 bases from J, leaving 11 bases between. The CDR3 totals 13 residues. The germline gives CDR1 SGHNT, CDR2 YYREEE (reference sequence). The DNA for the CDR3 is TGTGCCAGCAGCTTGGGGTACGGGGAAGAGCAGTTCTTC. Protein: CASSLGYGEEQFF.

The J gene is TRBJ2-3, the V gene TRBV28; D is perhaps TRBD1 (7 bases). V was shortened by 6 bases and J by 3 bases, with 22 bases between the two germline ends. The CDR3 extends over 17 amino acids. The germline V gene encodes CDR1 MDHEN and CDR2 SYDVKM. The CDR3 region has the DNA TGTGCCAGCAGAGGGGGCATTTTCGGGAGTGGTACAGATACGCAGTATTTT. Protein sequence: CASRGGIFGSGTDTQYF.